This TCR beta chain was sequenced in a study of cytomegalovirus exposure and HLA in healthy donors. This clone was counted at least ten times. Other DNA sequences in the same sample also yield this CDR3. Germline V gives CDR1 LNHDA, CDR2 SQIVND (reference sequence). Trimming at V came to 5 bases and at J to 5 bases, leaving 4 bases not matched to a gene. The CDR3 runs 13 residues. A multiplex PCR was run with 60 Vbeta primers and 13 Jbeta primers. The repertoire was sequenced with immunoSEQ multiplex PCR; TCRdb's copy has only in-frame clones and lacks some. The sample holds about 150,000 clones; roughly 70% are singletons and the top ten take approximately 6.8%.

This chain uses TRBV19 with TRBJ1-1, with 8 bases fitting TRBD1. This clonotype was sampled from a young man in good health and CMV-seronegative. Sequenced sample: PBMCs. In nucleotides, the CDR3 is TGTGCCAGTAGTTCAGACAGGGGAACTGAAGCTTTCTTT. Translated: CASSSDRGTEAFF.